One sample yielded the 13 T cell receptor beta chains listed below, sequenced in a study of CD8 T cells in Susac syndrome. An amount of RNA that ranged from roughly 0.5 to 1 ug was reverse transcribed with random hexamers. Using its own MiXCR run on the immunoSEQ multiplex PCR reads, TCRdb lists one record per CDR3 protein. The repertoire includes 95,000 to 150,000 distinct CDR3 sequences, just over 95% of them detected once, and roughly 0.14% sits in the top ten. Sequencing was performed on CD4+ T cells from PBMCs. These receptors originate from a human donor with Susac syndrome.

DNA of the CDR3: TGCGCCAGCAGCTTAGCGGAAGTCTCCTACGAGCAGTACTTC. Translating gives CASSLAEVSYEQYF. The V gene is TRBV5-1, the J gene TRBJ2-7; weak D call: TRBD2 (5 bases). V lost 2 bases and J lost 0, with 9 bases in between. CDR1 SGHRS and CDR2 YFSETQ come from the germline V gene. The length of the CDR3 is 14 residues.

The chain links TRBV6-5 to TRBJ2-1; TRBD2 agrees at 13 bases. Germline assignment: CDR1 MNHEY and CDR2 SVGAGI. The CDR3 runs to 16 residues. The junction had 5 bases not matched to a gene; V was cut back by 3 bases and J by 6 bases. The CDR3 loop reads CASSYIRTSGGNEQFF. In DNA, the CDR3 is TGTGCCAGCAGTTATATTCGGACTAGCGGGGGCAATGAGCAGTTCTTC.

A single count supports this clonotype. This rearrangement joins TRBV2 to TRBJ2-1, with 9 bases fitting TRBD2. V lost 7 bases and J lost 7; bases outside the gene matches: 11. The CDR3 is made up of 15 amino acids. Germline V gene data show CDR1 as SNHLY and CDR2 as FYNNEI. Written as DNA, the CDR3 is TGTGCCAGCACCCCGTTAGCGGGAGTAGGAAATGAGCAGTTCTTC. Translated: CASTPLAGVGNEQFF.

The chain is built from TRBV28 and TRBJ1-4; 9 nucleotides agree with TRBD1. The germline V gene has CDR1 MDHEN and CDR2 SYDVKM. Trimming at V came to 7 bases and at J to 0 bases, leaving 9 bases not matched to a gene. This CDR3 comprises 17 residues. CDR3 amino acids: CASTENRGLATNEKLFF. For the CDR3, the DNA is TGTGCCAGCACCGAAAACAGGGGGCTTGCAACTAATGAAAAACTGTTTTTT.

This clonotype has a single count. The CDR3 sequence: CASSHYRGAHSNQPQHF. The CDR3 bases are TGCGCCAGCAGTCATTACAGGGGTGCCCATAGCAATCAGCCCCAGCATTTT. This chain joins TRBV23-1 and TRBJ1-5, with 7 nucleotides matching TRBD1. TRBV23-1 counts as an open reading frame of uncertain function. Trimming took 3 bases from V and 0 from J; bases not matched to a gene: 8. The CDR3 spans 17 residues.

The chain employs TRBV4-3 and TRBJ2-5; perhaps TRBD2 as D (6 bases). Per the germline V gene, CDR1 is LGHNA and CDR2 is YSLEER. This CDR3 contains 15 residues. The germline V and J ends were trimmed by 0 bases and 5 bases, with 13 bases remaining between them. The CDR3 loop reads CASSQDFRAGETQYF. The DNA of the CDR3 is TGCGCCAGCAGCCAAGATTTCAGGGCGGGGGAGACCCAGTACTTC.

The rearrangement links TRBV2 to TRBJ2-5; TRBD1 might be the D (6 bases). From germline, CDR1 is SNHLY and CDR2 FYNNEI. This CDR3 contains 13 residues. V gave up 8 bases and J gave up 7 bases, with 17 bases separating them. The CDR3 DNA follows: TGTGCCAGCCTCCGGGACACGTCGGGGACCCAGTACTTC. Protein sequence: CASLRDTSGTQYF.

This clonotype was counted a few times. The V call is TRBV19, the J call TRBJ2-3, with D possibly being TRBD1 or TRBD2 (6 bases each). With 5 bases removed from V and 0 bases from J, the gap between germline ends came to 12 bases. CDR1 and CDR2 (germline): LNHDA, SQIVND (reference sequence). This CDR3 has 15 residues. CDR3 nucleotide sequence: TGTGCCAGTAGTCTCCAGGGGACTAGCACAGATACGCAGTATTTT. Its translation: CASSLQGTSTDTQYF.

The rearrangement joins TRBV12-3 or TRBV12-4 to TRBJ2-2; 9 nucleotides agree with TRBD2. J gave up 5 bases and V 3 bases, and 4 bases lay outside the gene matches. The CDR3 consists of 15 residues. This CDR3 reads CASSFRLAGTGELFF. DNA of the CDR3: TGTGCCAGCAGTTTTCGGCTAGCGGGGACCGGGGAGCTGTTTTTT.

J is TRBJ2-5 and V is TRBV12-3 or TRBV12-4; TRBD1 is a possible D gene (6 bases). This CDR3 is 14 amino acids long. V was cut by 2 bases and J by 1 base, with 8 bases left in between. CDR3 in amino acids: CASSLLDSQETQYF. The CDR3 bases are TGTGCCAGCAGTTTATTGGACAGCCAAGAGACCCAGTACTTC.

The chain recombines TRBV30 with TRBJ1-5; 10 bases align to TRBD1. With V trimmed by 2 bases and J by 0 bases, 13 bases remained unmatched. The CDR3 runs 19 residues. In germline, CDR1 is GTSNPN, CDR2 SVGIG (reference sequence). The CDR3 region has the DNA TGTGCCTGGAGTCCCACCGGGACAGGGGCGAAGACTAGCAATCAGCCCCAGCATTTT. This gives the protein CAWSPTGTGAKTSNQPQHF. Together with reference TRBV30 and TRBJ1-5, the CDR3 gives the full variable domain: SQTIHQWPATLVQPVGSPLSLECTVEGTSNPNLYWYRQAAGRGLQLLFYSVGIGQISSEVPQNLSASRPQDRQFILSSKKLLLSDSGFYLCAWSPTGTGAKTSNQPQHFGDGTRLSIL.

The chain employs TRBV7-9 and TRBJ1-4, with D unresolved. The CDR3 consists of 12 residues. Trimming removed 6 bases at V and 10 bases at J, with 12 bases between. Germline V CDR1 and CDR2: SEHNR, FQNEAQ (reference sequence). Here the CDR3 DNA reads TGTGCCAGCAGTACAATCGAGGGAAAACTGTTTTTT. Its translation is CASSTIEGKLFF.

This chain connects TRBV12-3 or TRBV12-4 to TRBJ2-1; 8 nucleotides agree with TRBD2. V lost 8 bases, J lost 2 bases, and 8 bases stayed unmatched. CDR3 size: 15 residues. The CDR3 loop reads CASSNSGITYNEQFF. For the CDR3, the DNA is TGTGCCAGCTCGAATAGCGGGATAACCTACAATGAGCAGTTCTTC.